Each of the 18 T cell receptor beta chains below was sequenced from the same sample in a study of T cells in Graves' hyperthyroidism and ophthalmopathy. Amplified TCR beta CDR3 regions came from RNA transcripts. TCR CDR3 underwent first-round RT-PCR with the HTBI primer set. TCRdb reanalysed the multiplex PCR reads using MiXCR and keeps one entry per CDR3 protein. The data contain 550,000 to 650,000 distinct CDR3 sequences, about 14% of them singletons. The sequencing sample was made of blood. The receptor source for this set is a woman in her thirties or forties with Graves' hyperthyroidism.

This chain joins TRBV5-1 and TRBJ2-5; TRBD2 agrees at 13 bases. The CDR3 is 18 residues long. V lost 0 bases, J lost 5 bases, and 10 bases stayed unmatched. Germline V gene data show CDR1 as SGHRS and CDR2 as YFSETQ. CDR3 in DNA: TGCGCCAGCAGCTTGGCAGTACTAGCGGGAGGGCCTAGGGAGACCCAGTACTTC. It yields the protein CASSLAVLAGGPRETQYF.

In its sample, this clonotype was seen many times. The CDR3 here is CASSLLGGGVNQPQHF. The CDR3 DNA reads as TGTGCCAGCAGTTTGTTGGGGGGAGGGGTCAATCAGCCCCAGCATTTT. The chain is built from TRBV27 and TRBJ1-5; D possibly corresponds to TRBD1 (5 bases). This CDR3 is built from 16 residues. Per the germline V gene, CDR1 is MNHEY and CDR2 is SMNVEV (reference sequence). The V and J ends lost 3 bases and 3 bases respectively, with 15 bases between them.

In its sample, this clonotype was seen many times. The chain combines TRBV20-1 with TRBJ2-3; the D is unclear. This CDR3 is built from 10 residues. Between the trimmed V and J ends, which lost 6 bases and 0 bases, there was a span of 1 base. Germline loops: CDR1 DFQATT, CDR2 SNEGSKA (reference sequence). CDR3 coding DNA: TGCAGTGCCAGCACAGATACGCAGTATTTT. It translates to CSASTDTQYF.

This clonotype has ten or more counts. The chain joins TRBV30 to TRBJ1-4; tentative D call: TRBD1 (6 bases). This CDR3 contains 14 residues. The V and J ends lost 0 bases and 8 bases respectively, with 13 bases between them. The germline V gene encodes CDR1 GTSNPN and CDR2 SVGIG (reference sequence). The DNA for the CDR3 is TGTGCCTGGAGTGTTGGGGGGCTAGGGGAAAAACTGTTTTTT. Its translation is CAWSVGGLGEKLFF. Full variable domain (rest looked up from reference TRBV30 and TRBJ1-4): SQTIHQWPATLVQPVGSPLSLECTVEGTSNPNLYWYRQAAGRGLQLLFYSVGIGQISSEVPQNLSASRPQDRQFILSSKKLLLSDSGFYLCAWSVGGLGEKLFFGSGTQLSVL.

There are a few counts of this clonotype. The rearrangement links TRBV10-1 to TRBJ2-2, with TRBD2 matching over 7 bases. J gave up 7 bases and V 5 bases, and 4 bases lay outside the gene matches. Germline CDR1 WNHNN, CDR2 SYGVQD (reference sequence). The CDR3 sequence is 13 residues long. The CDR3, as DNA: TGCGCCAGCAGTCCAGGGAGGGACGGGGAGCTGTTTTTT. Amino acids: CASSPGRDGELFF.

This clonotype showed up many times. The J gene is TRBJ2-1, the V gene TRBV27; 12 bases are shared with TRBD2. The CDR3 is made up of 14 amino acids. Germline V gene sequence: CDR1 MNHEY, CDR2 SMNVEV (reference sequence). The J segment lost 6 bases and the V segment lost 8 bases, leaving 5 bases of the junction unmatched. CDR3 region: CASLRLAGVNEQFF. CDR3 DNA sequence: TGTGCCAGCTTAAGACTAGCGGGAGTCAATGAGCAGTTCTTC.

In this sample, this clonotype turned up many times. V usage is TRBV28 and J usage is TRBJ2-7; 12 positions agree with TRBD1. Losses at the gene ends were 2 bases for V and 3 bases for J; bases not matched to a gene: 5. The germline V gene has CDR1 MDHEN and CDR2 SYDVKM. CDR3 length: 16 residues. The DNA of the CDR3 is TGTGCCAGCAGTTTAGGGACAGGGGGCTTCAACTACGAGCAGTACTTC. This codes for CASSLGTGGFNYEQYF.

The chain combines TRBV28 with TRBJ1-2; 10 bases are a match to TRBD1. The CDR3 runs to 13 residues. Germline V lookup: CDR1 MDHEN, CDR2 SYDVKM. V trimming: 6 bases; J trimming: 4 bases; junction bases outside the gene matches: 2. CDR3 in DNA: TGTGCCAGCAGCGACAGGGGGCCCTATGGCTACACCTTC. It yields the protein CASSDRGPYGYTF.

This chain uses TRBV7-9 with TRBJ1-6; D unclear. V was cut by 2 bases and J by 9 bases, with 11 bases left in between. The CDR3 totals 14 residues. Germline CDR1 is SEHNR and CDR2 is FQNEAQ (reference sequence). CDR3 nucleotide sequence: TGTGCCAGCAGCTTATTGGCAGGAGGTTCACCCCTCCACTTT. Translated, it gives CASSLLAGGSPLHF.

This clonotype was observed a handful of times. The chain recombines TRBV19 with TRBJ2-1; TRBD1 aligns across 9 bases. The length of the CDR3 is 15 residues. CDR1 is LNHDA and CDR2 is SQIVND in the germline V gene (reference sequence). After removal of 5 bases from V and 7 bases from J, the junction contained 9 bases not matched to a gene. The CDR3: CASSGRDRDRNEQFF. The CDR3 DNA reads as TGTGCCAGTAGTGGACGGGACAGGGATCGGAATGAGCAGTTCTTC. The whole variable domain, remainder taken from reference TRBV19 and TRBJ2-1, is DGGITQSPKYLFRKEGQNVTLSCEQNLNHDAMYWYRQDPGQGLRLIYYSQIVNDFQKGDIAEGYSVSREKKESFPLTVTSAQKNPTAFYLCASSGRDRDRNEQFFGPGTRLTVL.

In its sample, this clonotype was seen a few times. DNA of the CDR3: TGTGCCAGCAGCGTGCTGACAGTCCCCAACACTGAAGCTTTCTTT. It encodes CASSVLTVPNTEAFF. The chain has TRBV5-4 and TRBJ1-1, with D tentatively TRBD1 (5 bases). Germline V gene lookup returns CDR1 SGHNT and CDR2 YYREEE (reference sequence). The CDR3 loop spans 15 amino acids. Trimming shortened V by 4 bases and J by 2 bases, and 15 bases separated the two germline ends.

The chain joins TRBV6-1 to TRBJ1-1; D unclear. V was shortened by 0 bases and J by 14 bases, with 10 bases between the two germline ends. CDR1 and CDR2 (germline): MNHNS, SASEGT. CDR3 length: 11 amino acids. In nucleotides, the CDR3 is TGTGCCAGCAGTGAAGCCTACAACGGGTTCTTT. Translated: CASSEAYNGFF.

This chain links TRBV24-1 with TRBJ2-5; no firm D call. CDR3 length equals 15 residues. Trimming removed 4 bases from V and 5 bases from J, with 16 bases in between. Germline V gene data show CDR1 as KGHDR and CDR2 as SFDVKD. DNA of the CDR3: TGTGCCACCAGTGACCATAGCTCCTACTCGGAGACCCAGTACTTC. It translates to CATSDHSSYSETQYF.

This clonotype was detected a few times. The chain has TRBV3-1 and TRBJ2-7; 8 bases line up with TRBD1. The CDR3 has 16 residues. Germline V gives CDR1 LGHDT, CDR2 YNNKEL (reference sequence). Trimming cost V 0 bases and J 1 base; bases outside gene matches: 5. In DNA, the CDR3 is TGTGCCAGCAGCCAAGAAGTAGGACAGGGTTCCTACGAGCAGTACTTC. This codes for CASSQEVGQGSYEQYF.

This clonotype appeared many times. V and J are TRBV20-1 and TRBJ2-1; 12 bases map to TRBD2. V was pared by 5 bases and J by 7 bases, with 6 bases of the junction left unmatched. Looked up from germline, CDR1 is DFQATT and CDR2 is SNEGSKA (reference sequence). The length of the CDR3 is 14 residues. CDR3 residues: CSAYLAGGGNEQFF. Written as DNA, the CDR3 is TGCAGTGCTTATCTAGCGGGAGGGGGGAATGAGCAGTTCTTC.

This clonotype was observed at least ten times. This chain connects TRBV3-1 to TRBJ2-7, with 9 nucleotides matching TRBD2. Germline CDR1 reads LGHDT; CDR2 reads YNNKEL (reference sequence). The CDR3 extends over 14 amino acids. The V segment lost 3 bases and the J segment 4 bases; nucleotides outside the gene matches: 4. CDR3 sequence (DNA): TGTGCCAGCAGCCAGGCGGGAGGGCAGTACGAGCAGTACTTC. This encodes CASSQAGGQYEQYF.

The chain employs TRBV6-2 or TRBV6-3 and TRBJ2-1; D remains unclear. V dropped 10 bases and J dropped 4 bases, with 14 bases sitting between them. The CDR3 is 13 amino acids. Germline V CDR1 and CDR2: MNHEY, SVGEGT. The CDR3 DNA is TGTGCCAACAATGTAGGGCGTTACAATGAGCAGTTCTTC. It translates to CANNVGRYNEQFF.

Note on this clonotype: The junction and the germline gene differ at one end; a read error may be behind it. J is TRBJ2-1 and V is TRBV27; 8 bases agree with TRBD2. Germline CDR1 is MNHEY and CDR2 is SMNVEV (reference sequence). This CDR3 has 16 residues. DNA for the CDR3: TGTGCCAGCAGACGCGGGGGCGGGGGGTCCTACAATGAGCAGCTCTTC. It encodes CASRRGGGGSYNEQLF.